The 27 T cell receptor beta chains given below trace back to one sample, sequenced in a study of shared clonotypes between healthy human individuals. Only in-frame clones appear in the TCRdb table, and some are missing; sequencing was by immunoSEQ multiplex PCR. The sample has fewer than 3 million clones, 85% to 95% seen once; the top ten hold 0.3% to 0.4%. Sequenced: naive CD4+ T cells from PBMCs. Regarding subset: CD45RA+ positively selected. These TCRs come from a man aged 18 to 29 in good health. Some clones in this sample may be carry-over from other donors' samples.

The chain combines TRBV6-1 with TRBJ2-7; 10 bases match TRBD2. This CDR3 is 14 amino acids long. Looked up from germline, CDR1 is MNHNS and CDR2 is SASEGT. With V trimmed by 6 bases and J by 5 bases, 7 bases remained unmatched. This chain's CDR3 is CASRVLAGVNEQYF. The CDR3 DNA is TGTGCCAGCAGGGTTCTAGCGGGAGTGAACGAGCAGTACTTC.

The chain is built from TRBV4-2 and TRBJ1-6, with D hard to call. The CDR3 is made up of 15 amino acids. Germline lookup yields CDR1 LGHNA and CDR2 YNFKEQ. V shed 0 bases and J shed 5 bases, with 8 bases lying between them. The CDR3 DNA reads TGTGCCAGCAGCCAAGAGAAGGCCAATAATTCACCCCTCCACTTT. This encodes CASSQEKANNSPLHF.

This chain joins TRBV29-1 and TRBJ1-1; possible D gene TRBD1, 5 bases. Germline V CDR1 and CDR2: SQVTM, ANQGSEA. V gave up 3 bases and J gave up 1 base, with 15 bases separating them. The CDR3 loop spans 15 amino acids. DNA of the CDR3: TGCAGCGTTGAGGGACCGCTGTGGGAGAACACTGAAGCTTTCTTT. Translated: CSVEGPLWENTEAFF.

The V and J genes are TRBV7-6 and TRBJ1-1, with 9 bases fitting TRBD1. The CDR3 is made up of 17 amino acids. Germline CDR1 reads SGHVS; CDR2 reads FNYEAQ. V dropped 4 bases and J dropped 1; count of bases not matched to a gene: 10. CDR3 amino acids: CASSYRIPGQGNTEAFF. The DNA for the CDR3 is TGTGCCAGCAGCTACCGCATCCCGGGACAGGGGAACACTGAAGCTTTCTTT. The whole variable domain, remainder taken from reference TRBV7-6 and TRBJ1-1, is GAGVSQSPRYKVTKRGQDVALRCDPISGHVSLYWYRQALGQGPEFLTYFNYEAQQDKSGLPNDRFSAERPEGSISTLTIQRTEQRDSAMYRCASSYRIPGQGNTEAFFGQGTRLTVV.

This clone was seen once. The chain uses TRBV28 and TRBJ1-2, with D perhaps TRBD1 (6 bases). The CDR3 is made up of 12 amino acids. The V gene's germline CDR1 is MDHEN and CDR2 SYDVKM. Trimming took 5 bases from V and 7 from J, leaving 11 bases between them. The CDR3 loop is CASSTAGVGYTF. The CDR3 DNA follows: TGTGCCAGCAGTACTGCAGGGGTTGGCTACACCTTC.

This clone appeared a single time. V is TRBV28 and J is TRBJ2-3; 8 bases are shared with TRBD2. The CDR3 covers 13 residues. The junction had 0 bases not matched to a gene; V was cut back by 6 bases and J by 1 base. CDR1 is MDHEN, CDR2 SYDVKM, per germline. This chain's CDR3 is CASRREGTDTQYF. CDR3 in DNA: TGTGCCAGCAGGCGGGAGGGCACAGATACGCAGTATTTT.

The rearrangement joins TRBV6-6 to TRBJ1-1; D remains unclear. CDR1 is MNHNY, CDR2 SVGAGI, per germline (reference sequence). The CDR3 length is 14 residues. Deletions cut 7 bases from V and 6 bases from J, with 18 bases between. The CDR3 sequence: CASNPTRDRAEAFF. As DNA, the CDR3 is TGTGCCAGCAACCCGACTAGAGATAGGGCTGAAGCTTTCTTT.

This clone came up once. The identical CDR3 is also encoded by other nucleotide sequences in the sample. CDR3 nucleotides: TGCGCCAGCAGCCAGGCTAGCACAGATACGCAGTATTTT. This translates into CASSQASTDTQYF. This sequence joins TRBV4-1 and TRBJ2-3; D call uncertain. Trimming shortened V by 3 bases and J by 0 bases, and 4 bases separated the two germline ends. The CDR3 spans 13 residues. From germline, CDR1 is MGHRA and CDR2 YSYEKL.

On this clone itself: Other DNA sequences in the same sample also yield this CDR3. The gene calls are TRBV9 and TRBJ2-7; D is undetermined. This CDR3 has 15 residues. The germline V gene has CDR1 SGDLS and CDR2 YYNGEE. With 0 bases removed from V and 0 bases from J, the gap between germline ends came to 10 bases. Written as DNA, the CDR3 is TGTGCCAGCAGCGTAGGGGCCACAAGCTCCTACGAGCAGTACTTC. It codes for CASSVGATSSYEQYF. The variable domain in full, completed from reference TRBV9 and TRBJ2-7, reads DSGVTQTPKHLITATGQRVTLRCSPRSGDLSVYWYQQSLDQGLQFLIQYYNGEERAKGNILERFSAQQFPDLHSELNLSSLELGDSALYFCASSVGATSSYEQYFGPGTRLTVT.

V and J are TRBV5-6 and TRBJ1-4, with TRBD1 matching over 7 bases. With 4 bases clipped from V and 7 bases from J, the junction kept 10 bases outside the gene matches. The germline V gene has CDR1 SGHDT and CDR2 YYEEEE. CDR3 size: 15 residues. The CDR3 DNA reads as TGTGCCAGCAGCATACAGGGGAGGGGGAGTGAAAAACTGTTTTTT. It yields the protein CASSIQGRGSEKLFF.

CDR3 DNA sequence: TGTGCCAGCAGCCGCTCCAATGAGAGGAACACTGAAGCTTTCTTT. This encodes CASSRSNERNTEAFF. V usage is TRBV7-2 and J usage is TRBJ1-1; D ambiguous. The V gene's germline CDR1 is SGHTA and CDR2 FQGNSA. V dropped 5 bases and J dropped 1 base, with 14 bases sitting between them. The length of the CDR3 is 15 residues. The variable domain in full, completed from reference TRBV7-2 and TRBJ1-1, reads GAGVSQSPSNKVTEKGKDVELRCDPISGHTALYWYRQSLGQGLEFLIYFQGNSAPDKSGLPSDRFSAERTGGSVSTLTIQRTQQEDSAVYLCASSRSNERNTEAFFGQGTRLTVV.

This sequence joins TRBV28 and TRBJ1-1, with D possibly matching TRBD1 (5 bases). Germline assignment: CDR1 MDHEN and CDR2 SYDVKM. The CDR3 length is 13 residues. V was pared by 9 bases and J by 1 base, with 12 bases between. This CDR3 reads CASLVRGNTEAFF. The CDR3 bases are TGTGCCAGTCTAGTAAGGGGGAACACTGAAGCTTTCTTT.

The chain employs TRBV5-1 and TRBJ2-6; 8 bases map to TRBD1. Germline CDR1 is SGHRS and CDR2 is YFSETQ. The CDR3 runs 17 residues. The junction had 6 bases not matched to a gene; V was cut back by 4 bases and J by 0 bases. CDR3 DNA: TGCGCCAGCAGCGGGGGACAGGACAGCTCTGGGGCCAACGTCCTGACTTTC. This codes for CASSGGQDSSGANVLTF.

The gene calls are TRBV6-6 and TRBJ2-7, with D perhaps TRBD2 (5 bases). Germline CDR1 is MNHNY and CDR2 is SVGAGI (reference sequence). The V end was cut by 6 bases, the J end by 2 bases, with 17 bases between. The CDR3 contains 15 residues. The CDR3: CASRPGILAPYEQYF. CDR3 bases: TGTGCCAGCAGACCGGGGATCCTCGCCCCCTACGAGCAGTACTTC.

The table lists this clone with a few counts. The chain combines TRBV2 with TRBJ1-5; 7 bases agree with TRBD1. This CDR3 spans 15 amino acids. V lost 3 bases to trimming and J lost 6 bases; unmatched junction nucleotides: 8. The V gene's germline CDR1 is SNHLY and CDR2 FYNNEI. CDR3 bases: TGTGCCAGCAGTGATGTTGTCAGGGGGGTTCAGCCCCAGCATTTT. It translates to CASSDVVRGVQPQHF.

This clone was picked up one time. V and J are TRBV7-3 and TRBJ2-3; the D gene is possibly TRBD2 (5 bases). The CDR3 contains 14 residues. Germline CDR1 is SGHTA and CDR2 is FQGTGA. Trimming stripped 1 base from V and 8 bases from J, with 13 bases between. CDR3 protein: CASSLRRAEGTQYF. The CDR3, as DNA: TGTGCCAGCAGCTTAAGGCGGGCCGAGGGTACGCAGTATTTT. Filled out from reference TRBV7-3 and TRBJ2-3, the complete variable domain reads GAGVSQTPSNKVTEKGKYVELRCDPISGHTALYWYRQSLGQGPEFLIYFQGTGAADDSGLPNDRFFAVRPEGSVSTLKIQRTERGDSAVYLCASSLRRAEGTQYFGPGTRLTVL.

The CDR3 region is CASSRQGDTQYF. CDR3 nucleotide sequence: TGTGCCAGCAGTAGACAGGGAGATACGCAGTATTTT. The V and J genes are TRBV6-6 and TRBJ2-3; 7 nucleotides agree with TRBD1. In germline, CDR1 is MNHNY, CDR2 SVGAGI (reference sequence). The CDR3 has 12 residues. The ends lost 5 bases at V and 5 bases at J; junction bases unmatched: 1.

The chain carries TRBV30 and TRBJ2-3; TRBD2 matches 7 bases. Germline V gene lookup returns CDR1 GTSNPN and CDR2 SVGIG (reference sequence). The J segment lost 4 bases and the V segment lost 3 bases, leaving 7 bases of the junction unmatched. This CDR3 has 14 amino acids. The CDR3 DNA sequence: TGTGCCTGGAGCGTGGGAGGGGCCCCAGATACGCAGTATTTT. It specifies CAWSVGGAPDTQYF.

The chain uses TRBV18 and TRBJ1-5; 12 positions match TRBD1. CDR3 length: 14 residues. V lost 5 bases to trimming and J lost 6 bases; unmatched junction nucleotides: 2. The V gene's germline CDR1 is KGHSH and CDR2 LQKENI. This CDR3 is CASSGDRGLQPQHF. CDR3 in DNA: TGTGCCAGCTCAGGGGACAGGGGGCTTCAGCCCCAGCATTTT.

The V call is TRBV15, the J call TRBJ2-3, with D perhaps matching TRBD2 (5 bases). CDR1 is LNHNV and CDR2 is YYDKDF in the germline V gene (reference sequence). Deletions cut 1 base from V and 2 bases from J, with 10 bases between. This CDR3 is built from 15 residues. DNA of the CDR3: TGTGCCACCAGCAGAGCAGCGGACCCCACAGATACGCAGTATTTT. Protein: CATSRAADPTDTQYF.

Comments on this clone: The sample carries other DNA sequences with the same CDR3. This chain joins TRBV19 and TRBJ1-1, with unresolved D. Germline CDR1 reads LNHDA; CDR2 reads SQIVND (reference sequence). V was shortened by 3 bases and J by 1 base, with 6 bases between the two germline ends. This CDR3 spans 13 amino acids. CDR3 DNA: TGTGCCAGTAGTATTTGGGGGAACACTGAAGCTTTCTTT. This codes for CASSIWGNTEAFF.

A note on this clone: One end of the junction does not line up with germline, which may come from a read error. The chain combines TRBV4-1 with TRBJ1-1; D is uncertain. This CDR3 has 11 residues. Germline-derived CDR1 and CDR2 are MGHRA and YSYEKL. In nucleotides, the CDR3 is TGCGCCAGCAGCCAAGAAAGTGGGCGATTTTTT. Protein: CASSQESGRFF.

The chain joins TRBV6-6 to TRBJ2-4, with 9 bases lining up with TRBD2. This CDR3 contains 14 residues. In germline, CDR1 is MNHNY, CDR2 SVGAGI (reference sequence). V lost 4 bases, J lost 7 bases, and 5 bases stayed unmatched. The CDR3 protein is CASSSSGRTNIQYF. CDR3 sequence (DNA): TGTGCCAGCAGTTCCAGCGGGAGGACTAACATTCAGTACTTC.

The rearrangement joins TRBV5-4 to TRBJ2-1; 9 nucleotides align to TRBD2. Germline CDR1 and CDR2: SGHNT and YYREEE (reference sequence). V gave up 3 bases and J gave up 6 bases; unmatched junction bases: 16. CDR3 length: 18 amino acids. CDR3 sequence reads: CASSSGGSGSFLGNEQFF. For the CDR3, the DNA is TGTGCCAGCAGCTCTGGAGGTAGCGGGAGTTTCTTGGGCAATGAGCAGTTCTTC.

The chain recombines TRBV27 with TRBJ2-7, with 7 positions matching TRBD1. This CDR3 comprises 14 residues. V was pared by 3 bases and J by 7 bases, with 9 bases of the junction left unmatched. Per germline, CDR1 MNHEY and CDR2 SMNVEV (reference sequence). CDR3 in DNA: TGTGCCAGCAGTTTGAAGGGCAGGGGGAATGAGCAGTACTTC. Protein product: CASSLKGRGNEQYF.

This chain joins TRBV4-1 and TRBJ2-5; 11 positions match TRBD1. Germline V CDR1 and CDR2: MGHRA, YSYEKL. J gave up 4 bases and V 4 bases, and 8 bases lay outside the gene matches. The CDR3 is made up of 16 amino acids. In nucleotides, the CDR3 is TGCGCCAGCAGCCCCCAACCGGGACAGGGGGGAGAGACCCAGTACTTC. It translates to CASSPQPGQGGETQYF.

J is TRBJ2-1 and V is TRBV7-3; the match to TRBD1 covers 9 bases. This CDR3 comprises 16 residues. Germline V gene data show CDR1 as SGHTA and CDR2 as FQGTGA. The ends lost 5 bases at V and 3 bases at J; junction bases unmatched: 8. CDR3 sequence reads: CASSPWGTGSYNEQFF. CDR3 nucleotides: TGTGCCAGCAGCCCCTGGGGGACAGGGAGCTACAATGAGCAGTTCTTC. Variable domain in full (rest from reference TRBV7-3 and TRBJ2-1): GAGVSQTPSNKVTEKGKYVELRCDPISGHTALYWYRQSLGQGPEFLIYFQGTGAADDSGLPNDRFFAVRPEGSVSTLKIQRTERGDSAVYLCASSPWGTGSYNEQFFGPGTRLTVL.